What follows are 16 T cell receptor beta chains derived from one specimen sequenced in a study of shared clonotypes between healthy human individuals. The protocol was immunoSEQ multiplex PCR, while the TCRdb copy is restricted to in-frame clones and leaves out a portion. Here the sample spans roughly 2.5 million clones, around 94% being singletons. Sequencing was performed on naive CD4+ T cells sorted from blood. Subset specified: CD45RA+ positively selected. The receptor set was obtained from a man aged 18 to 29 in good health.

The chain couples TRBV6-5 to TRBJ2-1; 8 bases are shared with TRBD2. There are 12 residues in the CDR3. The J segment lost 10 bases and the V segment lost 8 bases, leaving 7 bases of the junction unmatched. Looked up from germline, CDR1 is MNHEY and CDR2 is SVGAGI. The CDR3 nucleotides are TGTGCCAGCGAAATGACGGGGGGGGAGCAGTTCTTC. It specifies CASEMTGGEQFF.

Points on this clone: The same CDR3 is also encoded by other DNA sequences in this sample. The chain links TRBV18 to TRBJ2-5; D unclear. This CDR3 spans 13 amino acids. CDR1 KGHSH and CDR2 LQKENI come from the germline V gene. Trimming removed 3 bases at V and 5 bases at J, with 10 bases between. CDR3 sequence reads: CASSPLAGETQYF. The CDR3 DNA reads TGTGCCAGCTCACCCCTGGCAGGTGAGACCCAGTACTTC.

In its sample, this clone was seen once. V and J are TRBV11-2 and TRBJ1-4, with TRBD1 as a possible D gene (6 bases). Trimming stripped 6 bases from V and 6 bases from J, with 14 bases between. This CDR3 is built from 14 residues. The V gene's germline CDR1 is SGHAT and CDR2 FQNNGV. CDR3 loop: CASRPGGSYEKLFF. The CDR3 region has the DNA TGTGCCAGCAGACCCGGGGGCTCCTATGAAAAACTGTTTTTT. Full variable domain (rest looked up from reference TRBV11-2 and TRBJ1-4): EAGVAQSPRYKIIEKRQSVAFWCNPISGHATLYWYQQILGQGPKLLIQFQNNGVVDDSQLPKDRFSAERLKGVDSTLKIQPAKLEDSAVYLCASRPGGSYEKLFFGSGTQLSVL.

V and J are TRBV27 and TRBJ1-1, with 9 positions matching TRBD1. Germline CDR1 MNHEY, CDR2 SMNVEV (reference sequence). This CDR3 region has 15 residues. V shed 6 bases and J 4 bases; nucleotides not matched to a gene: 9. The CDR3 nucleotides read TGTGCCAGCAGCAGGACAGGGGCAGTGGGCACTGAAGCTTTCTTT. This sequence encodes CASSRTGAVGTEAFF.

The J gene is TRBJ1-1, the V gene TRBV18; tentatively, D is TRBD1 (6 bases). CDR3 size: 14 residues. In germline, CDR1 is KGHSH, CDR2 LQKENI. Trimming cost V 6 bases and J 4 bases, with 15 bases left between them. The CDR3 loop reads CASSERTAGTEAFF. The CDR3 DNA reads TGTGCCAGCTCCGAACGGACAGCAGGCACTGAAGCTTTCTTT.

V usage is TRBV9 and J usage is TRBJ2-3; 12 nucleotides line up with TRBD2. The CDR3 length is 15 residues. J lost 5 bases, V lost 3 bases, and 4 bases had no gene match. Germline V CDR1 and CDR2: SGDLS, YYNGEE. Here the CDR3 reads CASSASGRAKDTQYF. In nucleotides, the CDR3 is TGTGCCAGCAGCGCTAGCGGGAGGGCCAAAGATACGCAGTATTTT.

The V and J genes are TRBV6-6 and TRBJ2-4; TRBD1 matches 10 bases. The CDR3 totals 16 residues. From germline, CDR1 is MNHNY and CDR2 SVGAGI (reference sequence). Unmatched junction bases numbered 2, after V lost 0 bases and J lost 3 bases. CDR3 loop: CASSYSTGGGKNIQYF. The DNA for the CDR3 is TGTGCCAGCAGTTACTCGACAGGGGGCGGCAAAAACATTCAGTACTTC.

The chain has TRBV21-1 and TRBJ1-1; TRBD1 reflects the table's D call only, with no check against the DNA. TRBV21-1 is designated a pseudogene. This CDR3 is 13 amino acids long. The CDR3 spells CASSRTGGTEAFF. The CDR3 DNA reads as TGTGCCAGCAGCAGGACAGGGGGAACTGAAGCTTTCTTT.

The genes are TRBV2 and TRBJ1-5, with D uncertain. The V end was cut by 7 bases, the J end by 4 bases, with 14 bases between. Germline CDR1 is SNHLY and CDR2 is FYNNEI. The CDR3 runs 14 residues. CDR3 amino acids: CASNRSPPNQPQHF. The CDR3 bases are TGTGCCAGCAATAGATCCCCCCCAAATCAGCCCCAGCATTTT.

The chain is built from TRBV25-1 and TRBJ2-1; D is uncertain. Per germline, CDR1 MGHDK and CDR2 SYGVNS. CDR3 length: 15 amino acids. V lost 0 bases, J lost 6 bases, and 12 bases lay in between. The DNA for the CDR3 is TGTGCCAGCAGTGAATATTCCGGGTTCGGCAATGAGCAGTTCTTC. It specifies CASSEYSGFGNEQFF.

The rearrangement links TRBV21-1 to TRBJ2-6; TRBD1 is the table's D call and was not checked against the DNA. TRBV21-1 is a pseudogene. This CDR3 has 17 amino acids. For the CDR3, the DNA is TGTGCCAGCAGCAAAGAACAGGTCAGCTCTGGGGCCAACGTCCTGACTTTC. Its translation is CASSKEQVSSGANVLTF.

The rearrangement links TRBV19 to TRBJ1-2, with D maybe TRBD1 (6 bases). This CDR3 has 14 residues. V lost 3 bases and J 3 bases, leaving 11 bases between the germline ends. Germline CDR1 reads LNHDA; CDR2 reads SQIVND (reference sequence). CDR3 in DNA: TGTGCCAGTAGTATTCAGGGGCCCTACTATGGCTACACCTTC. Translation gives CASSIQGPYYGYTF.

The rearrangement links TRBV9 to TRBJ2-2, with D hard to call. CDR3 length: 16 amino acids. V lost 0 bases and J lost 0, with 9 bases in between. CDR1 is SGDLS, CDR2 YYNGEE, per germline. For the CDR3, the DNA is TGTGCCAGCAGCGTAGGGCACGTAACGAACACCGGGGAGCTGTTTTTT. Encoded protein: CASSVGHVTNTGELFF.

The V and J genes are TRBV18 and TRBJ1-4; D is perhaps TRBD1 (6 bases). Germline V CDR1 and CDR2: KGHSH, LQKENI. This CDR3 spans 15 amino acids. Trimming removed 5 bases from V and 4 bases from J, with 14 bases in between. This CDR3 reads CASSTDRTGNEKLFF. The CDR3 DNA reads TGTGCCAGCTCAACTGACAGGACCGGTAATGAAAAACTGTTTTTT. Variable domain in full (rest from reference TRBV18 and TRBJ1-4): NAGVMQNPRHLVRRRGQEARLRCSPMKGHSHVYWYRQLPEEGLKFMVYLQKENIIDESGMPKERFSAEFPKEGPSILRIQQVVRGDSAAYFCASSTDRTGNEKLFFGSGTQLSVL.

The chain recombines TRBV9 with TRBJ2-3; D not resolved. V lost 5 bases and J 0 bases, leaving 7 bases between the germline ends. CDR3 length: 13 residues. Germline CDR1 and CDR2: SGDLS and YYNGEE. CDR3: CASRESSTDTQYF. The CDR3 nucleotides are TGTGCCAGCAGAGAATCTAGCACAGATACGCAGTATTTT.

The chain has TRBV5-4 and TRBJ1-2, with 9 positions matching TRBD1. The CDR3 spans 16 residues. Trimming at V came to 5 bases and at J to 3 bases, leaving 11 bases not matched to a gene. Germline lookup yields CDR1 SGHNT and CDR2 YYREEE (reference sequence). CDR3 protein: CASRSQGAGLDYGYTF. The CDR3 bases are TGTGCCAGCAGGTCACAGGGGGCCGGGCTCGACTATGGCTACACCTTC.